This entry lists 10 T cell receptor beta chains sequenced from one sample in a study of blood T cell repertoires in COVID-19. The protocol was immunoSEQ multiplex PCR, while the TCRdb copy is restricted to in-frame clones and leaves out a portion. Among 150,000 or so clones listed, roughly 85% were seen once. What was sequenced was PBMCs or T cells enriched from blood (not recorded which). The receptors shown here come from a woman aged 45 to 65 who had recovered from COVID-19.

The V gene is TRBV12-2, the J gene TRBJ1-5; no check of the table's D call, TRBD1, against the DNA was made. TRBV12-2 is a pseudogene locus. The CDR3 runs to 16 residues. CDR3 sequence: CASRLDTREFNQPQHF. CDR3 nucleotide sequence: TGTGCAAGTCGCTTAGATACCAGGGAATTCAATCAGCCCCAGCATTTT.

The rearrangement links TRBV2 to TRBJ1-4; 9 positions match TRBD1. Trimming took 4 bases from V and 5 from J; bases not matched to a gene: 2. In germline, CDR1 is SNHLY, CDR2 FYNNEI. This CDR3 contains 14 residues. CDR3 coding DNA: TGTGCCAGCAGTGGTGACAGGGGGAATGAAAAACTGTTTTTT. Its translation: CASSGDRGNEKLFF.

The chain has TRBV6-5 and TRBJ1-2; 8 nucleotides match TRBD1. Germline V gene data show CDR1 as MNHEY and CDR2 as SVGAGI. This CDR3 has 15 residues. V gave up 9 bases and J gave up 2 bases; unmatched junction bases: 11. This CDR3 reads CASRWRTGLNYGYTF. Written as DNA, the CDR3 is TGTGCCAGTCGATGGCGGACAGGGCTGAACTATGGCTACACCTTC.

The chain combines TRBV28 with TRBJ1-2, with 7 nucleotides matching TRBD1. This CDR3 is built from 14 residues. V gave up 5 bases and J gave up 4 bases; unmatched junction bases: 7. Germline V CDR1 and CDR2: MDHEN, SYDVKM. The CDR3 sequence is CASSVDREAYGYTF. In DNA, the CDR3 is TGTGCCAGCAGTGTCGACAGGGAGGCCTATGGCTACACCTTC.

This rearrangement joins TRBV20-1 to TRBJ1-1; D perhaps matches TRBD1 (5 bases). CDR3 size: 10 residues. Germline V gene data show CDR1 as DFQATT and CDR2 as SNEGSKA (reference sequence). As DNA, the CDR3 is TGCATGCTGGGGGGGACTGAAGCTTTCTTT. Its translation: CMLGGTEAFF.

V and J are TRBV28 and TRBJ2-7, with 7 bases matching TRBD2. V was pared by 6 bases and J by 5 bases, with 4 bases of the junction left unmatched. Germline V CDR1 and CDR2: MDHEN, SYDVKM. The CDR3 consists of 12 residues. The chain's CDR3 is CASSLRGDEQYV. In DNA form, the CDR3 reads TGTGCCAGCAGCCTCCGGGGGGACGAGCAGTACGTC.

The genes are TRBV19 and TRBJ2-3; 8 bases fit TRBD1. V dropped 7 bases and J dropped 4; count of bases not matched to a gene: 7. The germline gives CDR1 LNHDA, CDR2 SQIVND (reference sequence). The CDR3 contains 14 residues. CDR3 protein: CASKNRGESDTQYF. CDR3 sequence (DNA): TGTGCCAGTAAGAACAGGGGGGAGTCAGATACGCAGTATTTT.

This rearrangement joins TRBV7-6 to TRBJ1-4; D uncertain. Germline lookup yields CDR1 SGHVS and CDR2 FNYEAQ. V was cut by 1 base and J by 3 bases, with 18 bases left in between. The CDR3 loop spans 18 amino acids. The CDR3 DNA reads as TGTGCCAGCAGCTTAGGGGGTTTAAGAGGGATAGCTAATGAAAAACTGTTTTTT. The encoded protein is CASSLGGLRGIANEKLFF.

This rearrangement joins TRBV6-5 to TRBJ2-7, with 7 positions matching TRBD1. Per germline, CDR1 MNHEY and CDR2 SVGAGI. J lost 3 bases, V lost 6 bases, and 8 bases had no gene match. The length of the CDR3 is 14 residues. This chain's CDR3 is CASRNRDRDYEQYV. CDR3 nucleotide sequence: TGTGCCAGCAGAAATCGGGACAGAGACTACGAGCAGTACGTC.

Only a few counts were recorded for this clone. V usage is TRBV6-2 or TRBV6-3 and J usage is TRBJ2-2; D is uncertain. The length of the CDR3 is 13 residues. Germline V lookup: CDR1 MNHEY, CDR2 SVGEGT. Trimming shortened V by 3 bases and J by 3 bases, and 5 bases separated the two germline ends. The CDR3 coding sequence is TGTGCCAGCAGTTATCGGGACACCGGGGAGCTGTTTTTT. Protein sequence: CASSYRDTGELFF.